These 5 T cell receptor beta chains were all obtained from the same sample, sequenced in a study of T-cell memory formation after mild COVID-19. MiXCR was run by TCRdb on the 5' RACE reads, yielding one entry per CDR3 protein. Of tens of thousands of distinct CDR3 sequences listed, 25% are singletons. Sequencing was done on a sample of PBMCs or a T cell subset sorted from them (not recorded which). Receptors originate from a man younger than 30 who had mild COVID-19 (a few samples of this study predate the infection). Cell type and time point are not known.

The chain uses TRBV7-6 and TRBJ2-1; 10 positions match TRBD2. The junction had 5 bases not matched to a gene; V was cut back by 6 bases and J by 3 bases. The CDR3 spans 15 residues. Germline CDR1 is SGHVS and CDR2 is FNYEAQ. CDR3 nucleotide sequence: TGTGCCAGCAGTTCCGGGACTAGCGTCTACAATGAGCAGTTCTTC. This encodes CASSSGTSVYNEQFF.

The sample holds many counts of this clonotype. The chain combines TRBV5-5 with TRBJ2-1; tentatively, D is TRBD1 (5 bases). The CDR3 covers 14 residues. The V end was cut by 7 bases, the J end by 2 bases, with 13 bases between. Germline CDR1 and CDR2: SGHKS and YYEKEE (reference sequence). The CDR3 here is CASEQAVAYNEQFF. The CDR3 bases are TGTGCCAGCGAACAGGCGGTAGCCTACAATGAGCAGTTCTTC.

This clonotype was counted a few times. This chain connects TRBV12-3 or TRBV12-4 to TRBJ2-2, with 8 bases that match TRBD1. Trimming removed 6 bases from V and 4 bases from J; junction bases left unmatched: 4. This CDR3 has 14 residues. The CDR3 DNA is TGTGCCAGCAGCAAGACAGGGGTCACCGGGGAGCTGTTTTTT. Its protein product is CASSKTGVTGELFF.

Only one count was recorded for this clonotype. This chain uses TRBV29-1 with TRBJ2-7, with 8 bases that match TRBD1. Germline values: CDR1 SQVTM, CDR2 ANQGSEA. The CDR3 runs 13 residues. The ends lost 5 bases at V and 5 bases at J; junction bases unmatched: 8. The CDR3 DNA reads TGCAGCGTTTTGTGGACAGGGAGCAACGAGCAGTACGTC. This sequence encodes CSVLWTGSNEQYV.

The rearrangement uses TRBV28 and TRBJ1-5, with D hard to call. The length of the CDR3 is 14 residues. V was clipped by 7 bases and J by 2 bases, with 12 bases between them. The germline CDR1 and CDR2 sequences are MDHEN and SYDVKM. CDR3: CASTTTGRNQPQHF. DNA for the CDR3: TGTGCCAGCACGACGACGGGTCGCAATCAGCCCCAGCATTTT.